The 26 T cell receptor beta chains presented below share a single source sample, sequenced in a study of early T cells in non-severe SARS-CoV-2 infection. In TCRdb, the 5' RACE reads were re-called with MiXCR into one record per CDR3 protein. The repertoire has tens of thousands of distinct CDR3 sequences, 4.9% of them found once; the top ten carry approximately 4.9%. The sequenced sample was whole blood. The receptor set was obtained from an adult who was a healthcare worker with PCR-confirmed SARS-CoV-2 infection or an uninfected control (not recorded which).

There are many counts of this clonotype. The rearrangement joins TRBV4-2 to TRBJ2-5, with D perhaps TRBD1 (6 bases). The CDR3 runs to 14 residues. Germline V CDR1 and CDR2: LGHNA, YNFKEQ. Trimming cost V 0 bases and J 5 bases, with 10 bases left between them. The CDR3 region is CASSQDRTDETQYF. CDR3 nucleotide sequence: TGTGCCAGCAGCCAAGATCGGACAGATGAGACCCAGTACTTC.

The table lists this clonotype with many counts. The chain joins TRBV5-1 to TRBJ2-4, with TRBD1 as a possible D gene (7 bases). The CDR3 contains 19 residues. V was pared by 1 base and J by 0 bases, with 20 bases between. The germline CDR1 and CDR2 sequences are SGHRS and YFSETQ. The CDR3 protein is CASSLSPGGTNLAKNIQYF. The CDR3 bases are TGCGCCAGCAGCTTGTCGCCAGGGGGGACGAACCTAGCCAAAAACATTCAGTACTTC.

Many counts were recorded for this clonotype. The chain carries TRBV18 and TRBJ1-1; D uncertain. The CDR3 runs 13 residues. CDR1 is KGHSH, CDR2 LQKENI, per germline. Trimming left V 3 bases short and J 2 bases short, with 7 bases between. CDR3 protein: CASSPELNTEAFF. The DNA of the CDR3 is TGTGCCAGCTCACCCGAATTAAACACTGAAGCTTTCTTT.

This clonotype has a count of ten or more. The chain is built from TRBV19 and TRBJ2-1; D is unclear. CDR1 is LNHDA, CDR2 SQIVND, per germline (reference sequence). The V gene lost 0 bases and the J gene lost 7 bases, with 10 bases spanning the gap. The CDR3 length is 14 residues. The CDR3 region is CASSIDPLWNEQFF. CDR3 nucleotides: TGTGCCAGTAGTATAGATCCGCTGTGGAATGAGCAGTTCTTC.

This clonotype was picked up one time. It may be a read error: a sequence one base away is much more abundant. CDR3 in amino acids: CTSSFSETGPGTQYF. DNA for the CDR3: TGTACCAGCAGTTTTAGTGAGACAGGCCCAGGGACCCAGTACTTC. J is TRBJ2-5 and V is TRBV12-3 or TRBV12-4; D is perhaps TRBD1 (6 bases). CDR3 length: 15 amino acids.

This clonotype has ten or more counts. CDR3 sequence (DNA): TGTGCCAGCAGCGCGAGGGACACCAAGAACACTGAAGCTTTCTTT. This encodes CASSARDTKNTEAFF. V gene TRBV7-6 combines with J gene TRBJ1-1, with a possible D match to TRBD1 (6 bases). CDR1 SGHVS and CDR2 FNYEAQ come from the germline V gene. Trimming removed 5 bases at V and 1 base at J, with 14 bases between. This CDR3 has 15 residues.

This clonotype was seen ten or more times. V usage is TRBV19 and J usage is TRBJ1-1, with D unresolved. The CDR3 is 14 amino acids. Looked up from germline, CDR1 is LNHDA and CDR2 is SQIVND (reference sequence). The V end lost 7 bases, the J end lost 7 bases, and 19 bases lay between the germline ends. The CDR3 here is CASTRRSADFEAFF. CDR3 in DNA: TGTGCCAGTACCCGCCGGTCCGCCGACTTTGAAGCTTTCTTT.

In its sample, this clonotype was seen many times. The V gene is TRBV7-6, the J gene TRBJ2-2, with 7 bases fitting TRBD1. Trimming cost V 6 bases and J 4 bases; bases outside gene matches: 5. This CDR3 spans 14 amino acids. The germline V gene has CDR1 SGHVS and CDR2 FNYEAQ. CDR3 amino acids: CASSLDRITGELFF. The CDR3 DNA sequence: TGTGCCAGCAGTTTGGACAGGATCACCGGGGAGCTGTTTTTT.

This clonotype was counted between two and nine times. V is TRBV7-2 and J is TRBJ2-1; 7 nucleotides agree with TRBD2. V lost 3 bases to trimming and J lost 0 bases; unmatched junction nucleotides: 2. Germline assignment: CDR1 SGHTA and CDR2 FQGNSA. The CDR3 loop spans 15 amino acids. The CDR3: CASSFSGYSYNEQFF. CDR3 in DNA: TGTGCCAGCAGCTTTAGCGGGTACTCCTACAATGAGCAGTTCTTC.

The chain carries TRBV29-1 and TRBJ2-4; D is perhaps TRBD1 (5 bases). The germline V gene has CDR1 SQVTM and CDR2 ANQGSEA. The V gene lost 5 bases and the J gene lost 3 bases, with 11 bases spanning the gap. The CDR3 loop spans 13 amino acids. In DNA form, the CDR3 reads TGCAGCGTTCCCACAGGAGACAAAAACATTCAGTACTTC. Translating gives CSVPTGDKNIQYF.

The chain joins TRBV20-1 to TRBJ1-6, with D possibly matching TRBD1 (5 bases). This CDR3 is built from 15 residues. Germline V lookup: CDR1 DFQATT, CDR2 SNEGSKA (reference sequence). V lost 2 bases to trimming and J lost 10 bases, with 18 bases between them. CDR3 protein: CSARSSGRGQSPLHF. The CDR3 DNA is TGCAGTGCTAGATCCTCGGGAAGGGGTCAGTCACCCCTCCACTTT.

This clonotype was seen many times. The V call is TRBV7-3, the J call TRBJ2-5; the D gene is possibly TRBD1 (7 bases). Germline V gene lookup returns CDR1 SGHTA and CDR2 FQGTGA. Trimming shortened V by 1 base and J by 0 bases, and 18 bases separated the two germline ends. The CDR3 extends over 18 amino acids. CDR3 amino acids: CASSLKGLTGYHQETQYF. The CDR3 DNA reads as TGTGCCAGCAGCTTAAAGGGACTGACAGGGTATCACCAAGAGACCCAGTACTTC.

This clonotype was seen many times. V is TRBV12-3 or TRBV12-4 and J is TRBJ2-5; D is unclear. Trimming removed 6 bases at V and 3 bases at J, with 11 bases between. The CDR3 consists of 13 residues. Here the CDR3 DNA reads TGTGCCAGCAGCTGGGGTGGGGAAGAGACCCAGTACTTC. Its protein is CASSWGGEETQYF.

There are many counts of this clonotype. The chain carries TRBV20-1 and TRBJ2-7; TRBD1 might be the D (5 bases). Germline V gene lookup returns CDR1 DFQATT and CDR2 SNEGSKA (reference sequence). The CDR3 length is 12 residues. Between the trimmed V and J ends, which lost 5 bases and 2 bases, there was a span of 10 bases. This CDR3 reads CSALAGTYEQYF. The DNA for the CDR3 is TGCAGTGCTTTAGCAGGGACCTACGAGCAGTACTTC.

This clonotype was counted ten times or more. The rearrangement links TRBV20-1 to TRBJ2-5; TRBD1 agrees at 7 bases. The ends lost 2 bases at V and 5 bases at J; junction bases unmatched: 8. The CDR3 is 14 residues long. The germline V gene has CDR1 DFQATT and CDR2 SNEGSKA (reference sequence). CDR3 coding DNA: TGCAGTGCTAGATCTGTTAGGGGGCTCGAGACCCAGTACTTC. It encodes CSARSVRGLETQYF.

This clonotype occurred many times. The chain employs TRBV7-3 and TRBJ2-3; D is undetermined. This CDR3 contains 13 residues. Trimming cost V 5 bases and J 1 base, with 7 bases left between them. Germline CDR1 SGHTA, CDR2 FQGTGA. The DNA for the CDR3 is TGTGCCAGCAGCCAACAGCGCACAGATACGCAGTATTTT. Translation: CASSQQRTDTQYF.

The sample holds many counts of this clonotype. The chain combines TRBV7-2 with TRBJ1-5; 11 positions match TRBD1. V gave up 7 bases and J gave up 6 bases; unmatched junction bases: 8. The length of the CDR3 is 15 residues. CDR1 is SGHTA, CDR2 FQGNSA, per germline. For the CDR3, the DNA is TGTGCCAGCAACACGGGACAGGGGGTTGGTCAGCCCCAGCATTTT. This translates into CASNTGQGVGQPQHF.

This clonotype was found many times. The chain recombines TRBV19 with TRBJ2-7; 8 positions match TRBD2. Germline V gene sequence: CDR1 LNHDA, CDR2 SQIVND (reference sequence). CDR3 size: 13 residues. V lost 5 bases to trimming and J lost 8 bases; unmatched junction nucleotides: 8. CDR3 protein: CASSSGGKSKQYF. The CDR3 coding sequence is TGTGCCAGTAGTTCGGGGGGGAAAAGCAAGCAGTACTTC.

This clonotype was seen repeatedly, ten times or more. This sequence joins TRBV19 and TRBJ2-1; D is ambiguous. This CDR3 comprises 13 residues. Germline loops: CDR1 LNHDA, CDR2 SQIVND (reference sequence). Trimming pared 4 bases from V and 4 bases from J, leaving 8 bases between. CDR3 amino acids: CASSTQGYNEQFF. In DNA form, the CDR3 reads TGTGCCAGTAGTACTCAAGGTTACAATGAGCAGTTCTTC.

This clonotype was counted only a few times. The V and J genes are TRBV6-2 or TRBV6-3 and TRBJ2-3; 9 bases line up with TRBD2. Losses at the gene ends were 3 bases for V and 4 bases for J; bases not matched to a gene: 8. The CDR3 is 16 residues long. CDR1 is MNHEY, CDR2 SVGEGT, per germline. CDR3 protein: CASSYPAGGIADTQYF. The DNA for the CDR3 is TGTGCCAGCAGTTATCCTGCGGGAGGGATCGCAGATACGCAGTATTTT.

In its sample, this clonotype was seen many times. The chain links TRBV29-1 to TRBJ2-3, with no clear D. This CDR3 is built from 10 residues. With 6 bases removed from V and 1 base from J, the gap between germline ends came to 2 bases. Per the germline V gene, CDR1 is SQVTM and CDR2 is ANQGSEA. This CDR3 is CSVGTDTQYF. CDR3 sequence (DNA): TGCAGCGTGGGCACAGATACGCAGTATTTT.

This clonotype was seen only a few times. The CDR3 reads CSVAPADTQYF. The CDR3, as DNA: TGCAGCGTTGCCCCCGCAGATACGCAGTATTTT. The chain uses TRBV29-1 and TRBJ2-3, with D unclear. The V gene's germline CDR1 is SQVTM and CDR2 ANQGSEA. V lost 4 bases and J lost 4, with 6 bases in between. CDR3 length: 11 amino acids.

In its sample, this clonotype was seen many times. The chain employs TRBV20-1 and TRBJ1-1; D gene uncertain. Trimming pared 7 bases from V and 5 bases from J, leaving 17 bases between. The CDR3 is made up of 13 amino acids. Germline-derived CDR1 and CDR2 are DFQATT and SNEGSKA (reference sequence). In DNA, the CDR3 is TGCAGTGGGAGGGTAGGGCCGAGAACTGAAGCTTTCTTT. Translating it yields CSGRVGPRTEAFF.

In its sample, this clonotype was seen many times. The chain recombines TRBV6-6 with TRBJ2-7; 11 nucleotides line up with TRBD2. The CDR3 contains 16 residues. V lost 2 bases, J lost 5 bases, and 8 bases stayed unmatched. Germline CDR1 reads MNHNY; CDR2 reads SVGAGI (reference sequence). CDR3 residues: CASSYPTSGKMDEQYF. The CDR3 nucleotides read TGTGCCAGCAGTTACCCGACTAGCGGGAAAATGGACGAGCAGTACTTC.

This clonotype has ten or more counts. This sequence joins TRBV20-1 and TRBJ2-3; D not certain. The CDR3 consists of 15 residues. V lost 6 bases and J 2 bases, leaving 18 bases between the germline ends. Looked up from germline, CDR1 is DFQATT and CDR2 is SNEGSKA (reference sequence). The CDR3 region has the DNA TGCAGTGCCCTTATGGCGCTACTCCTCACAGATACGCAGTATTTT. As protein: CSALMALLLTDTQYF.

This clonotype was found many times. The genes are TRBV20-1 and TRBJ1-2; D remains unclear. Between the trimmed V and J ends, which lost 4 bases and 0 bases, there was a span of 12 bases. CDR3 length: 14 amino acids. CDR1 is DFQATT, CDR2 SNEGSKA, per germline (reference sequence). The DNA of the CDR3 is TGCAGTGCTACAACACGAGGAGCTAACTATGGCTACACCTTC. This codes for CSATTRGANYGYTF.